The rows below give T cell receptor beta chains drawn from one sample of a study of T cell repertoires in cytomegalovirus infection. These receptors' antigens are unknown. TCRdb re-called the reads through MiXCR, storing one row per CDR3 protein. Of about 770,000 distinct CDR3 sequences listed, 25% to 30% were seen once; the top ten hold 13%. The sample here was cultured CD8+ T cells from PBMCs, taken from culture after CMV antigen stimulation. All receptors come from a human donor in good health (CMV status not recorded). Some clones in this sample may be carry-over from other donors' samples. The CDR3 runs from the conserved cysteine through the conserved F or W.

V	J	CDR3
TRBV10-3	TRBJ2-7	CAISESSREQYF
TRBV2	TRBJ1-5	CASSGAGYSNQPQHF
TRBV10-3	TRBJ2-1	CAISEFGADSSFNEQFF
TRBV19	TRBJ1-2	CASIMGTYYGYTF
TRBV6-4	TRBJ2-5	CASKETQYF
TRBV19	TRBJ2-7	CASSITALSYEQYF
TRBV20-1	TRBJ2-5	CSARDMEHGGETQYF
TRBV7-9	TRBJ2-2	CASRTRGNTGELFF
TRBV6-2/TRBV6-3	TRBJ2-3	CASSQPWADTQYF
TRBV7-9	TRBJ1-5	CASSLLGQPQHF
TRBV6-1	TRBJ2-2	CASSEGTGWIGELFF
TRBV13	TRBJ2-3	CASSLGLQSTQYF
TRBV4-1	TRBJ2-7	CASSQEQRGVVEQYF
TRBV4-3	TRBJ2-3	CASSQDLQVGGTDTQYF
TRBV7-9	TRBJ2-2	CASSYYTTGELFF
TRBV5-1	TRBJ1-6	CASSFREDRSSYNSPLHF
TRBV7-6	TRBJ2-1	CASSPRDYDEQFF
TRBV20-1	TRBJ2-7	CSARAVSSGGIYEQYF
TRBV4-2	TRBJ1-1	CASSQGGESSTEAFF
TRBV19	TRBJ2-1	CASSFQTGKGNEQFF
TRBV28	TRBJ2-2	CASRPEQGYAGELFF
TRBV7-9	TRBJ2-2	CASSARSGVTGELFF
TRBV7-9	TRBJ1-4	CASSPGTDPEKLFF